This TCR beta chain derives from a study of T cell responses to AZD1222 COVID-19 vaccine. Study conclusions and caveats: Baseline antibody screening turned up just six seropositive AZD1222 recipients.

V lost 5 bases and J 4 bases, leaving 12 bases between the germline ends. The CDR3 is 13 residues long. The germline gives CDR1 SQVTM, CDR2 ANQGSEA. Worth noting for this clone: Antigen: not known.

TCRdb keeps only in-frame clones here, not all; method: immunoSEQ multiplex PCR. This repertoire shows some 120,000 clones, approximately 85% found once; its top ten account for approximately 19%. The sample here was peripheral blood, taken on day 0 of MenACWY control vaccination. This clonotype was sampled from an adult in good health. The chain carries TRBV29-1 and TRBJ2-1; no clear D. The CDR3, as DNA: TGCAGCGTTCGCGGTAGGCTATACAATGAGCAGTTCTTC. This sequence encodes CSVRGRLYNEQFF.